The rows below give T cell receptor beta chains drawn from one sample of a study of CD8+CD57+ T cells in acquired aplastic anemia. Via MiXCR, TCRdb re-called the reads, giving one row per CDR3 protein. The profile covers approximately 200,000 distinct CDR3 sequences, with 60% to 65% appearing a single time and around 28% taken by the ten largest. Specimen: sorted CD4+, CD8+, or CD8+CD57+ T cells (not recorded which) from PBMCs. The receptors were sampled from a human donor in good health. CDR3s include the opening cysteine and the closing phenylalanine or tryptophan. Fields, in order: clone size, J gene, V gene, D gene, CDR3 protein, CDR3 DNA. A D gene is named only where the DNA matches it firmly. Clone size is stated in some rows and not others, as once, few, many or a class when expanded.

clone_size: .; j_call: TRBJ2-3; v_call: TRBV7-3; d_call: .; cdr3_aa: CASSFGGPADTQYF; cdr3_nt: TGTGCCAGCAGCTTTGGGGGACCCGCAGATACGCAGTATTTT
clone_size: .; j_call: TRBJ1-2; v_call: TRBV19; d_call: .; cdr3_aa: CASGPPWTANYGYTF; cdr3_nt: TGTGCCAGTGGTCCCCCCTGGACTGCGAACTATGGCTACACCTTC
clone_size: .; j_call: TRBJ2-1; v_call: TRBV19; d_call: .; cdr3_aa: CASGQDWQGYINEQFF; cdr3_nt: TGTGCCAGCGGCCAAGATTGGCAGGGATATATCAATGAGCAGTTCTTC
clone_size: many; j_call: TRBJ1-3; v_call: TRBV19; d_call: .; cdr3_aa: CASSILNSGNTIYF; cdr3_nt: TGTGCCAGTAGTATCCTCAACTCTGGAAACACCATATATTTT
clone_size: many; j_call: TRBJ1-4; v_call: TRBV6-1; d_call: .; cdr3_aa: CASRGTPVGYEKLFF; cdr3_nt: TGTGCCAGCAGGGGTACTCCGGTCGGGTATGAAAAACTGTTTTTT
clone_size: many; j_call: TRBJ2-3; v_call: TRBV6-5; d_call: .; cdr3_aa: CASTPPLPTGGTDTQYF; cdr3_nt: TGTGCCAGCACTCCACCGTTACCGACTGGGGGAACGGATACGCAGTATTTT
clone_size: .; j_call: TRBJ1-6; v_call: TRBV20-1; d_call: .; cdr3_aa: CSARLPGPNDSPLHF; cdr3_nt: TGCAGTGCTAGATTGCCGGGGCCAAACGATTCACCCCTCCACTTT
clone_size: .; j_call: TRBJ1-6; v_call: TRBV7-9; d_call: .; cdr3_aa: CASSTRGGQGNSPLHF; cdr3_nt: TGTGCCAGCAGCACCCGAGGTGGGCAGGGAAATTCACCCCTCCACTTT
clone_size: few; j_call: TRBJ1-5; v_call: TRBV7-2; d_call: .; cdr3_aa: CASSLGGEGQPQHF; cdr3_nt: TGTGCCAGCAGCTTAGGTGGGGAGGGTCAGCCCCAGCATTTT
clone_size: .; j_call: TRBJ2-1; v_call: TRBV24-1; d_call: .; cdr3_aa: CATSDLNSASFDEQFF; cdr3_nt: TGTGCCACCAGTGATTTGAACAGCGCTAGTTTCGATGAGCAGTTCTTC
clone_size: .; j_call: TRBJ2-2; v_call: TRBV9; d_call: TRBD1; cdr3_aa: CASSVTTGGRTGELFF; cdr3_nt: TGTGCCAGCAGCGTCACAACAGGGGGGAGGACCGGGGAGCTGTTTTTT
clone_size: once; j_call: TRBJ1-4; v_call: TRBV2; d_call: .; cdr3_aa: CASTWGTALNEKLFF; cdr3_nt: TGTGCCAGCACGTGGGGGACGGCGCTTAATGAAAAACTGTTTTTT
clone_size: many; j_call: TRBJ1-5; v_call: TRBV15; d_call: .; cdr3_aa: CATSNLNQPQHF; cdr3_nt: TGTGCCACCAGCAATTTAAATCAGCCCCAGCATTTT
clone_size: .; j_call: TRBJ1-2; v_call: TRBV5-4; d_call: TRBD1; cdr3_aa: CASSSGGQADYGYTF; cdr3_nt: TGTGCCAGCAGCTCGGGGGGACAGGCGGACTATGGCTACACCTTC
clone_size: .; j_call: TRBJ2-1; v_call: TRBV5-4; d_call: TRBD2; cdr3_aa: CASSLGTSGKQFF; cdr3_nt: TGTGCCAGCAGCCTGGGGACTAGCGGAAAGCAGTTCTTC
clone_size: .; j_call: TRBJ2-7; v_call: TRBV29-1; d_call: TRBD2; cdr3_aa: CSVEASGSYEQYF; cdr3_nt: TGCAGCGTTGAAGCTAGCGGGAGTTACGAGCAGTACTTC
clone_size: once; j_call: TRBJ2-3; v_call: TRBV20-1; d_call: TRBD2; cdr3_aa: CSAPTSGGTDTQYF; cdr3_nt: TGCAGTGCACCGACTAGCGGGGGGACAGATACGCAGTATTTT
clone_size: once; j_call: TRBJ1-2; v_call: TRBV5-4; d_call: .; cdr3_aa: CASSPVFSGNTIYFGYTF; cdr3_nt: .
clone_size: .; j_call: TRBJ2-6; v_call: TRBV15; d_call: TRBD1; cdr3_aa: CATSSSGTGGLRGGANVLTF; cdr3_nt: TGTGCCACCAGCAGTTCCGGGACAGGGGGCTTGCGTGGTGGGGCCAACGTCCTGACTTTC
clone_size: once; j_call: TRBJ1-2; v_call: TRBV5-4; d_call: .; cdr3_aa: CASSPTGGSYTF; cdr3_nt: TGTGCCAGCAGCCCAACGGGGGGGAGCTACACCTTC
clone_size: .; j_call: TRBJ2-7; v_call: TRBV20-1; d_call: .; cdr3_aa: CSARDMAGTIYEQCF; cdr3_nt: TGCAGTGCTAGAGATATGGCAGGCACTATCTACGAGCAGTGCTTC
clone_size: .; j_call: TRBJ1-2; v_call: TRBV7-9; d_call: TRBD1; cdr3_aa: CASSWRTTGADYGYTF; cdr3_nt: TGTGCCAGCAGCTGGCGAACGACAGGGGCGGACTATGGCTACACCTTC
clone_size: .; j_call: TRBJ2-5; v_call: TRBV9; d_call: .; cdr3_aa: CASSLVQFQETQYF; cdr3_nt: TGTGCCAGCAGCTTAGTGCAGTTCCAAGAGACCCAGTACTTC
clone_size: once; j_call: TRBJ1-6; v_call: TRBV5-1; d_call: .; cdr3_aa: CASSQVARVSDSPLHF; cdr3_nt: TGCGCCAGCAGCCAAGTGGCCAGGGTGTCCGATTCACCCCTCCACTTT
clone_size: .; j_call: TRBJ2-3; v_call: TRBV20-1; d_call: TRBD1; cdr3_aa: CSASGQGGTDTQYF; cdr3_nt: TGCAGTGCTAGTGGACAGGGGGGGACAGATACGCAGTATTTT
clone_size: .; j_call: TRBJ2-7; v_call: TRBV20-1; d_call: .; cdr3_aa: CSARVPRASDYEQYF; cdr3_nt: TGCAGTGCTAGAGTTCCGAGGGCCTCCGACTACGAGCAGTACTTC
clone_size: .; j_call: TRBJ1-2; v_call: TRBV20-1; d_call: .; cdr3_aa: CSARDTVQYGYTF; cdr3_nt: TGCAGTGCTAGAGATACAGTCCAGTATGGCTACACCTTC
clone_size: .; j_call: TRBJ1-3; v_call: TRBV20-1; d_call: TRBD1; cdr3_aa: CSAPLGGQSGNTIYF; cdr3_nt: TGCAGTGCACCCTTGGGGGGACAGTCTGGAAACACCATATATTTT